A selection of T cell receptor beta chains follows, all from one sample in a study of T-cell memory formation after mild COVID-19. TCRdb redid the calling of the 5' RACE reads with MiXCR, one entry per CDR3 protein. The sample contains about 470,000 distinct CDR3 sequences, around a sixth of which appear only once. The source material was PBMCs or a T cell subset sorted from them (not recorded which). The receptors were sampled from an adult woman who had mild COVID-19 (a few samples of this study predate the infection). Cell type and time point are not known. CDR3s include the opening cysteine and the closing phenylalanine or tryptophan. D genes are given only for firm matches. Clone size, where shown, is once, few, many, or a class for clones that have expanded.

clone_size | d_call | j_call | v_call | cdr3_nt | cdr3_aa
- | TRBD2 | TRBJ2-2 | TRBV27 | TGTGCCAGCAGTGAGGAGCGGGAGGTCGGCACCGGGGAGCTGTTTTTT | CASSEEREVGTGELFF
- | TRBD2 | TRBJ2-1 | TRBV7-2 | TGTGCCAGCAGCCGGACAGGACTAGCGGGACATGAGCAGTTCTTC | CASSRTGLAGHEQFF
few | - | TRBJ1-4 | TRBV5-1 | TGCGCCAGCAGCGTGGCGAACTCTAATGAAAAACTGTTTTTT | CASSVANSNEKLFF
- | TRBD1 | TRBJ2-7 | TRBV7-2 | TGTGCCAGCAGCTTAGGCGGGACAGGCCACGAGCAGTACTTC | CASSLGGTGHEQYF
few | - | TRBJ2-1 | TRBV15 | TGTGCCACCAGCCCAGGAAAGATTGAGCAGTTCTTC | CATSPGKIEQFF
- | TRBD2 | TRBJ2-7 | TRBV27 | TGTGCCAGCAGCTTTACCGCGGGACTAGCGCGAAACTCCTACGAGCAGTACTTC | CASSFTAGLARNSYEQYF
few | - | TRBJ2-2 | TRBV5-8 | TGTGCCAGCAGCTTGGTGGGATATCCCGGGGAGCTGTTTTTT | CASSLVGYPGELFF
- | - | TRBJ2-1 | TRBV4-1 | TGCGCCAGCAGCCGCTCGCAAGGGTCCTACAATGAGCAGTTCTTC | CASSRSQGSYNEQFF
- | TRBD1 | TRBJ1-2 | TRBV4-1 | TGCGCCAGCAGCTCCCTCGGGACAGCTTACTATGGCTACACCTTC | CASSSLGTAYYGYTF
- | TRBD1 | TRBJ1-4 | TRBV9 | TGTGCCAGCAGCCCCGGACAGGCAACTAATGAAAAACTGTTTTTT | CASSPGQATNEKLFF
- | TRBD1 | TRBJ2-6 | TRBV2 | TGTGCCAGCAGTGGAATCCCCGGGACAGGAGTCTCTGGGGCCAACGTCCTGACTTTC | CASSGIPGTGVSGANVLTF